The 17 T cell receptor beta chains reported below all come from one sample, sequenced in a study of tumor and adjacent non-tumor tissue in lung cancer. A modified ARM-PCR protocol with three rounds of nested PCR amplified TCRbeta. TCRdb re-called the multiplex PCR reads with MiXCR, one entry per CDR3 protein. This sample has fewer than 85,000 distinct CDR3 sequences, with 60% to 85% found just once. The template was RNA from unsorted bulk tissue. Sequencing was done on a sample of lung tumor tissue. These receptors all stem from a woman aged 45-60 years with non-small cell lung cancer.

Notes on this clonotype: This is likely a read error, given that the CDR3 carries no conserved phenylalanine or tryptophan at its end. The chain recombines TRBV12-3 or TRBV12-4 with TRBJ1-1; a weak D match, TRBD1 (5 bases). This CDR3 has 15 amino acids. CDR3 in DNA: TGTGCCGGCAGTTTCCCAGGGATACTGAACACTGAAGCTTTCTGT. It is translated as CAGSFPGILNTEAFC.

For this clonotype: At one boundary the junction diverges from the germline segment, which might be a read error. This sequence joins TRBV25-1 and TRBJ2-7, with D perhaps matching TRBD1 (5 bases). This CDR3 has 13 residues. Germline lookup yields CDR1 MGHDK and CDR2 SYGVNS. DNA of the CDR3: TGTGCCACCAGTGGGGCGCCCTTCTACGAGCAGTACTTC. Translation gives CATSGAPFYEQYF.

Concerning this clonotype itself: The junction shows a germline mismatch at one end, possibly a read error. The chain has TRBV11-2 and TRBJ2-1; 11 bases fit TRBD2. The CDR3 covers 15 residues. The germline gives CDR1 SGHAT, CDR2 FQNNGV. CDR3 coding DNA: TGTGCCAGGAGCTTAGAAGCTAGCGGGAGGATTGAGCAGTTCTTC. It codes for CARSLEASGRIEQFF. The variable domain in full, completed from reference TRBV11-2 and TRBJ2-1, reads EAGVAQSPRYKIIEKRQSVAFWCNPISGHATLYWYQQILGQGPKLLIQFQNNGVVDDSQLPKDRFSAERLKGVDSTLKIQPAKLEDSAVYLCARSLEASGRIEQFFGPGTRLTVL.

This clonotype has a count of ten or more. The chain has TRBV6-5 and TRBJ1-6, with unresolved D. Looked up from germline, CDR1 is MNHEY and CDR2 is SVGAGI. The CDR3 has 14 amino acids. Trimming took off 4 bases at V and 7 bases at J, with 11 bases between the two ends. This chain's CDR3 is CASSSQIANSPLHF. The CDR3 DNA sequence: TGTGCCAGCAGTTCTCAAATAGCAAATTCACCCCTCCACTTT.

The CDR3 DNA reads as TGCAATACTAGATCCGGGACGGGGGGGACCGGGGAGCTGTTTTTT. Its translation is CNTRSGTGGTGELFF. This chain uses TRBV20-1 with TRBJ2-2; 8 bases are a match to TRBD2. In germline, CDR1 is DFQATT, CDR2 SNEGSKA (reference sequence). There are 15 residues in the CDR3.

Comments on this clonotype: A single base separates this from a much larger clone, so it may be a read error. This CDR3 fails to terminate in the conserved phenylalanine or tryptophan, so it likely reflects a read error. The chain uses TRBV7-9 and TRBJ2-2; 8 bases line up with TRBD2. The CDR3 is 16 residues long. V trimming: 2 bases; J trimming: 6 bases; junction bases outside the gene matches: 8. Germline CDR1 SEHNR, CDR2 FQNEAQ (reference sequence). The CDR3 here is CASSLYGLAFAGELFS. CDR3 coding DNA: TGTGCCAGCAGCTTATACGGACTAGCATTCGCCGGGGAGCTGTTTTCT.

The rearrangement joins TRBV4-1 to TRBJ2-1; 8 bases fit TRBD2. The CDR3 consists of 15 residues. Germline V CDR1 and CDR2: MGHRA, YSYEKL. Trimming at V came to 2 bases and at J to 13 bases, leaving 13 bases not matched to a gene. The CDR3 DNA is TGCGCCAGCAGCCAACTCACTAGCGGAGTGGCTGAACAGTTCTTC. It is translated as CASSQLTSGVAEQFF.

This clonotype appeared a few times. At one end the junction does not follow the germline gene, possibly because of a read error. The V gene is TRBV24-1, the J gene TRBJ2-3; 7 positions agree with TRBD1. This CDR3 is built from 15 residues. Germline values: CDR1 KGHDR, CDR2 SFDVKD. The CDR3, as DNA: TGTGCCACCAGTAATTTCCGGGACAGTACAGATACGCAGTATTTT. It is translated as CATSNFRDSTDTQYF.

Comment on this clonotype: Since the CDR3 does not end with the conserved phenylalanine or tryptophan, this likely comes from a read error. This sequence joins TRBV6-1 and TRBJ2-1, with D possibly TRBD1 on 5 matching bases. There are 14 residues in the CDR3. From germline, CDR1 is MNHNS and CDR2 SASEGT. CDR3: CASSDGALNNEQFL. For the CDR3, the DNA is TGTGCCAGCAGTGATGGGGCCCTTAACAATGAACAGTTCCTC.

The rearrangement links TRBV20-1 to TRBJ2-7; 7 nucleotides line up with TRBD2. Germline assignment: CDR1 DFQATT and CDR2 SNEGSKA (reference sequence). V lost 3 bases and J lost 2; bases outside the gene matches: 10. The CDR3 runs 15 residues. In nucleotides, the CDR3 is TGCAGTGCTAGGGCACTAGCGCCTTCACCCTACGAGCAGTACTTC. It is translated as CSARALAPSPYEQYF.

This clonotype was picked up many times. This rearrangement joins TRBV6-5 to TRBJ2-3, with 13 bases aligning to TRBD2. This CDR3 contains 16 residues. In germline, CDR1 is MNHEY, CDR2 SVGAGI. Trimming cost V 3 bases and J 7 bases; bases outside gene matches: 7. CDR3 region: CASSYRTSGSSNTQYF. The CDR3 bases are TGTGCCAGCAGTTATCGGACTAGCGGGAGTAGTAATACGCAGTATTTT.

With regard to this clonotype: A read error may be the cause here, since a much bigger clone is one base away. This rearrangement joins TRBV28 to TRBJ1-1; no reliable D call. Germline V gives CDR1 MDHEN, CDR2 SYDVKM. This CDR3 has 11 amino acids. CDR3 region: CTSHGNTEAFF. CDR3 coding DNA: TGTACCAGCCATGGGAACACTGAAGCTTTCTTT.

J is TRBJ2-5 and V is TRBV21-1. TRBV21-1 is recorded as a pseudogene. This CDR3 is 15 amino acids long. This chain's CDR3 is CARSKEAGMGETQYF. The CDR3 DNA reads TGTGCCCGCAGCAAAGAAGCCGGAATGGGGGAGACCCAGTACTTC.

The rearrangement links TRBV28 to TRBJ2-1; TRBD2 aligns across 12 bases. V was pared by 7 bases and J by 7 bases, with 8 bases of the junction left unmatched. This CDR3 contains 15 residues. CDR1 and CDR2 (germline): MDHEN, SYDVKM. CDR3 nucleotide sequence: TGTGCCAGCAATCTTGGACTAGCGGGATATAATGAGCAGTTCTTC. It is translated as CASNLGLAGYNEQFF.

This clonotype showed up many times. This chain links TRBV4-1 with TRBJ1-2; the D is unclear. Trimming took off 1 base at V and 1 base at J, with 7 bases between the two ends. The CDR3 covers 14 residues. The germline V gene encodes CDR1 MGHRA and CDR2 YSYEKL. The CDR3 reads CASSQAGFNYGYTF. The CDR3 nucleotides read TGCGCCAGCAGCCAAGCCGGATTTAACTATGGCTACACCTTC.

The chain joins TRBV12-3 or TRBV12-4 to TRBJ2-6; TRBD2 is a possible D gene (5 bases). V shed 9 bases and J shed 8 bases, with 14 bases lying between them. This CDR3 contains 13 residues. The CDR3 DNA follows: TGTGCCAGTCGCGTTCCCGGGACCAACGTCCTGACTTTC. Its protein product is CASRVPGTNVLTF.

A remark on this clonotype: A read error is likely, as this CDR3 ends without the conserved phenylalanine or tryptophan. The rearrangement joins TRBV11-1 to TRBJ2-1; possible D gene TRBD2, 5 bases. Germline V gene sequence: CDR1 SGHAT, CDR2 FQDESV (reference sequence). CDR3 length equals 13 residues. The V gene lost 9 bases and the J gene lost 3 bases, with 12 bases spanning the gap. This CDR3 is CASSAADYNEQFL. The CDR3 DNA follows: TGTGCCAGTAGCGCCGCGGACTACAATGAGCAGTTCCTC.